This entry lists 2 T cell receptor beta chains sequenced from one sample in a study of blood T cells in healthy people across ages. A second PCR of roughly 6 to 12 cycles used a sample-barcoded 5' primer and a J-beta primer mix. Via MiXCR, TCRdb re-called the 5' RACE reads, giving one row per CDR3 protein. Of some 1.5 million distinct CDR3 sequences detected, 28% appear once; the ten largest clones hold about 8%. The sequenced material came from blood. Every receptor here comes from a woman in her 30s in good health.

The chain joins TRBV28 to TRBJ2-7; the D is unclear. The CDR3 is 15 residues long. Germline assignment: CDR1 MDHEN and CDR2 SYDVKM. The germline V and J ends were trimmed by 5 bases and 2 bases, with 16 bases remaining between them. Here the CDR3 reads CASSLTVGSAYEQYF. The CDR3 DNA is TGTGCCAGCAGTCTAACCGTGGGCAGCGCCTACGAGCAGTACTTC.

The chain employs TRBV20-1 and TRBJ2-5, with D perhaps matching TRBD2 (6 bases). This CDR3 spans 12 amino acids. Germline CDR1 reads DFQATT; CDR2 reads SNEGSKA (reference sequence). V gave up 3 bases and J gave up 5 bases, with 10 bases separating them. CDR3 sequence (DNA): TGCAGTGCTAGGGAGGGTCGCGAGACCCAGTACTTC. Translated, it gives CSAREGRETQYF.